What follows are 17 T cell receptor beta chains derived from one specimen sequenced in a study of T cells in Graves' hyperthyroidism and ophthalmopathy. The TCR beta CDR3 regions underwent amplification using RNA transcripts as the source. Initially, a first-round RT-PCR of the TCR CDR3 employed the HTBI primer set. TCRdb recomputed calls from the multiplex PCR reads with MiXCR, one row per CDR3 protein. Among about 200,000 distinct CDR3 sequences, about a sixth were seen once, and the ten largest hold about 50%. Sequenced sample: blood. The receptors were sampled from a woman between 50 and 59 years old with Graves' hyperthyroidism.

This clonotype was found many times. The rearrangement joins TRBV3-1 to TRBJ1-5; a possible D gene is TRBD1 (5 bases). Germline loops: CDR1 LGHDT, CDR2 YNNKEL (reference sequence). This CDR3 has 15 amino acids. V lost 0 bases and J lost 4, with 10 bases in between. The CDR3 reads CASSQDRVPNQPQHF. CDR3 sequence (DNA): TGTGCCAGCAGCCAAGACAGGGTACCGAATCAGCCCCAGCATTTT. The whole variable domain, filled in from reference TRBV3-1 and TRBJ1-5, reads DTAVSQTPKYLVTQMGNDKSIKCEQNLGHDTMYWYKQDSKKFLKIMFSYNNKELIINETVPNRFSPKSPDKAHLNLHINSLELGDSAVYFCASSQDRVPNQPQHFGDGTRLSIL.

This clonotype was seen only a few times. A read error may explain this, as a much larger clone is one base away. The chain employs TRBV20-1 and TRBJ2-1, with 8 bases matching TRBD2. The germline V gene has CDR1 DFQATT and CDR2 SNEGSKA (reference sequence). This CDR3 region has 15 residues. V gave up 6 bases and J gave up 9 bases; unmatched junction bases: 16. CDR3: CSATPGTRACSEQFF. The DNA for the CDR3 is TGCAGTGCCACTCCAGGGACTAGGGCCTGTAGTGAGCAGTTCTTC.

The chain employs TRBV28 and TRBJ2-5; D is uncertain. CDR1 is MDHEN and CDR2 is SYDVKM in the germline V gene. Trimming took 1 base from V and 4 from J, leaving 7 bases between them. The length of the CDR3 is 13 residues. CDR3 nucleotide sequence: TGTGCCAGCAGTTTATCCACGGGAGAGACCCAGTACTTC. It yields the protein CASSLSTGETQYF.

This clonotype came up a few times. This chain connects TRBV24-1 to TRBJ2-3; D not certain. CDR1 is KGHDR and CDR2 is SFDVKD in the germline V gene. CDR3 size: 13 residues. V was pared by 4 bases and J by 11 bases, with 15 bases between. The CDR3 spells CATSDMTQPGQYF. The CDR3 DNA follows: TGTGCCACCAGTGACATGACCCAGCCGGGGCAGTATTTT.

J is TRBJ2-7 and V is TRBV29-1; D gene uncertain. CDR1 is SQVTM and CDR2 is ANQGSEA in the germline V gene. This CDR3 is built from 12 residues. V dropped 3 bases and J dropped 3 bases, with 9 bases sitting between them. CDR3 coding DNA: TGCAGCGTTGAGGTCAACAACTACGAGCAGTACTTC. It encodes CSVEVNNYEQYF.

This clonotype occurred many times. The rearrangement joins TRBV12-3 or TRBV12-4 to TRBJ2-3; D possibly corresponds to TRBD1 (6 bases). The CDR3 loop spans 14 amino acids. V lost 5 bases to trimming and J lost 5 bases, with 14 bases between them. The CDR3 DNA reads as TGTGCCAGCAGTGTGGACAGCCCTGGAGATACGCAGTATTTT. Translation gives CASSVDSPGDTQYF.

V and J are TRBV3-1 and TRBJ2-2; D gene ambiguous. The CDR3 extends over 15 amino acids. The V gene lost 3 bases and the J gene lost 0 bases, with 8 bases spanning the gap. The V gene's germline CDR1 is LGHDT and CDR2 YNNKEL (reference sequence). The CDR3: CASSHEDTNTGELFF. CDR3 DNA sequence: TGTGCCAGCAGCCATGAAGACACGAACACCGGGGAGCTGTTTTTT.

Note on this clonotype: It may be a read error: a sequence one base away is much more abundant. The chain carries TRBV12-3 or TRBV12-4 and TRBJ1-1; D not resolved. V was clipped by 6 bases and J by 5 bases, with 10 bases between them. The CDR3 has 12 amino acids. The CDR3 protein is CASSDRLTEAFF. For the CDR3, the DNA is TGTGCCAGCAGCGATCGTTTGACTGAAGCTTTCTTT.

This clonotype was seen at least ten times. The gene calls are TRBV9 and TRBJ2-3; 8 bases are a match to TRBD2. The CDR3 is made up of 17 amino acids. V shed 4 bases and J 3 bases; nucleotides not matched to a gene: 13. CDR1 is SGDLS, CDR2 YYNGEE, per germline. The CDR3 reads CASSRFKPGLETDTQYF. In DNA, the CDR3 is TGTGCCAGCAGCCGTTTCAAACCGGGACTAGAGACAGATACGCAGTATTTT.

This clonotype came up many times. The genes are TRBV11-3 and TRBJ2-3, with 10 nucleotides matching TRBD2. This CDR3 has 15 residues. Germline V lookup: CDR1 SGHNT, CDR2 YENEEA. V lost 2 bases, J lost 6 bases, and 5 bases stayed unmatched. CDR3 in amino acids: CASSLLAGVDDTQYF. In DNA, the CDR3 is TGTGCCAGCAGCTTACTAGCGGGAGTTGATGATACGCAGTATTTT.

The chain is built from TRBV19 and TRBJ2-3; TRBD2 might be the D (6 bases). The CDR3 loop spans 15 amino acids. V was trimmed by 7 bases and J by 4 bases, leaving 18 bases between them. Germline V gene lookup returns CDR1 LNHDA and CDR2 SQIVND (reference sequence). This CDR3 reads CASTPLQGGADTQYF. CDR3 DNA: TGTGCCAGTACCCCCCTGCAGGGAGGCGCAGATACGCAGTATTTT.

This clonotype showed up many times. Here the CDR3 reads CSVWADLNYGYTF. The CDR3 DNA follows: TGCAGCGTTTGGGCAGATCTCAACTATGGCTACACCTTC. The gene calls are TRBV29-1 and TRBJ1-2; D uncertain. The CDR3 consists of 13 residues. Germline CDR1 is SQVTM and CDR2 is ANQGSEA. Trimming removed 5 bases at V and 2 bases at J, with 12 bases between.

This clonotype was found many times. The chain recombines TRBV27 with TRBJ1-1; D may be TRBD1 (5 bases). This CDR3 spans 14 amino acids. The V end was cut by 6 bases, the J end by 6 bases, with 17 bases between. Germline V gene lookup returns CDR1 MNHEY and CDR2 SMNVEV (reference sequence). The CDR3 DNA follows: TGTGCCAGCAGGAAGGGGAACCCAGCTGCTGAAGCTTTCTTT. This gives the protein CASRKGNPAAEAFF.

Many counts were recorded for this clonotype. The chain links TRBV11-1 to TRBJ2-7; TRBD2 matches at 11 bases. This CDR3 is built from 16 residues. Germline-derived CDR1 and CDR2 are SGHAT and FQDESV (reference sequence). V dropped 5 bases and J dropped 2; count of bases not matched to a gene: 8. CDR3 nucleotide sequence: TGTGCCAGCAGCGCGACTAGCGGGATACAGACCTACGAGCAGTACTTC. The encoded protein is CASSATSGIQTYEQYF.

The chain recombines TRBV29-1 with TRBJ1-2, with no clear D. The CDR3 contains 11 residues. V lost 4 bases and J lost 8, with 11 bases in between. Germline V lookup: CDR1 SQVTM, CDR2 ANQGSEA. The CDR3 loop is CSVVRGLGYTF. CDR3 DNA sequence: TGCAGCGTTGTAAGAGGGTTGGGCTACACCTTC.

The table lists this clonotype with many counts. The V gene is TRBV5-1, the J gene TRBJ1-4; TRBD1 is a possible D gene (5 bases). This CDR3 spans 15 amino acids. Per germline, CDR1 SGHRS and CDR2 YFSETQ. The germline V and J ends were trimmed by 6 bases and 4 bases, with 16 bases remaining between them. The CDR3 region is CASTPSGTSNEKLFF. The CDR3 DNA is TGCGCCAGCACCCCGTCCGGGACGAGTAATGAAAAACTGTTTTTT.

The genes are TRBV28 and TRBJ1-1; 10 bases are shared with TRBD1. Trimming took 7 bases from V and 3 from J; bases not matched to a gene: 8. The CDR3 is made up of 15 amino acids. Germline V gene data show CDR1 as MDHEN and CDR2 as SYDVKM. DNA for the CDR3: TGTGCCAGCACCCCCCTCGACAGGGGGCACACTGAAGCTTTCTTT. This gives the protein CASTPLDRGHTEAFF.